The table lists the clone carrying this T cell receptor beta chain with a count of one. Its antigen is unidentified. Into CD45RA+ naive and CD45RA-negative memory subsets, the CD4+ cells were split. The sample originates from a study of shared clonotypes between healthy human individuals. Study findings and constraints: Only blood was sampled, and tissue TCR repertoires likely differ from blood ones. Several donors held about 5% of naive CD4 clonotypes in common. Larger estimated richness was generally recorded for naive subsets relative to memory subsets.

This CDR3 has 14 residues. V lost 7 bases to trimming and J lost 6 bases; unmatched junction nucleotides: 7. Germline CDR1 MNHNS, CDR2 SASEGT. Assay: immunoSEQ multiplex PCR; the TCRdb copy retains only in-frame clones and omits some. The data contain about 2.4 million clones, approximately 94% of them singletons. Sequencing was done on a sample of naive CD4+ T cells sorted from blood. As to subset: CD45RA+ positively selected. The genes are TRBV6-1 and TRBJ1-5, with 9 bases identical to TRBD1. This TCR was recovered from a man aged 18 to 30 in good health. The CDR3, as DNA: TGTGCCAGCATATTAGGGACAGGGACTCAGCCCCAGCATTTT. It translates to CASILGTGTQPQHF.